Ten or more counts support the clone carrying this T cell receptor (beta chain). The antigen is unknown. The sample is drawn from a study of CD8 T cells in ankylosing spondylitis. Study conclusions and caveats: Disease-linked clones were found to be CD8+ and relatively rare in peripheral blood.

Trimming shortened V by 0 bases and J by 0 bases, and 20 bases separated the two germline ends. The germline gives CDR1 SQVTM, CDR2 ANQGSEA. This CDR3 comprises 18 residues. MiXCR was run by TCRdb on the 5' RACE reads, yielding one entry per CDR3 protein. Of some 220,000 distinct CDR3 sequences detected, over 9.5% appear once; the ten largest clones hold 2.6%. The sequenced sample consisted of blood, either unsorted or a sorted T cell fraction (not recorded which). The TCR sequence derives from a male donor with ankylosing spondylitis or in good health (not recorded which). This chain links TRBV29-1 with TRBJ1-1; D may be TRBD1 (6 bases). The DNA of the CDR3 is TGCAGCGTTGAAGATCTATCTGGTGGTCAGGGGATGAACACTGAAGCTTTCTTT. Translated: CSVEDLSGGQGMNTEAFF.